The clone carrying this T cell receptor beta chain was detected only a few times. Its matching antigen is unknown. The data are from a study of post-analysis software for immune sequencing data. Study-level results: Significantly lower normalized Chao1 diversity was found in patients with multiple sclerosis relative to controls. Relative to controls, patients had about 5 TRBV segments at higher frequency, with TRBV5-6, TRBV5-1 and TRBV20-1 among these.

Tagging with unique molecular identifiers was a feature of the TCR beta cDNA libraries. TCRdb called the PCR reads again in MiXCR, with one record for every CDR3 protein. The sample has around 770,000 distinct CDR3 sequences, around 46% seen once. The V gene's germline CDR1 is SGHRS and CDR2 YFSETQ. This CDR3 has 16 amino acids. V dropped 1 base and J dropped 5; count of bases not matched to a gene: 8. Specimen: blood. J is TRBJ2-3 and V is TRBV5-1; 9 bases are shared with TRBD2. The sequence was obtained from a girl between 5 and 17 years old with multiple sclerosis. As DNA, the CDR3 is TGCGCCAGCAGCTTGCAGGCGGGAGGGCCCGGAGATACGCAGTATTTT. This encodes CASSLQAGGPGDTQYF.